One T cell receptor beta chain is described in this entry. Its antigen is not identified. The data originate from a study of cytomegalovirus exposure and HLA in healthy donors. Study-wide findings and caveats: Donors belonging to an Asian-associated ancestry cluster reportedly showed fewer N-insertions in productive TCRs than the approximately 700-donor mean, according to what a later analysis found. Sequencing probably produced one cluster of sequence variants that were highly shared. TCR beta sequences numbering around 15,000 were associated with HLA alleles at 0.05 false discovery rate in a later analysis.

The PCR contained 60 Vbeta and 13 Jbeta primers. Sequencing used immunoSEQ multiplex PCR; TCRdb keeps in-frame clones, though not all of them. The data show 100,000 to 150,000 clones, approximately 73% seen once. Germline V gene lookup returns CDR1 SGHRS and CDR2 YFSETQ. The CDR3 contains 14 residues. The junction had 11 bases not matched to a gene; V was cut back by 7 bases and J by 4 bases. The receptor was isolated from a man aged 60-69 years in good health and CMV-seropositive. The chain couples TRBV5-1 to TRBJ2-7; 7 positions match TRBD1. Sequencing was performed on PBMCs. As DNA, the CDR3 is TGCGCCAGCGCGGACCGGGACAGCTCATACGAGCAGTACTTC. Amino acid sequence: CASADRDSSYEQYF.